This TCR beta chain appears in the sequencing data of a study of blood T cell repertoires in COVID-19. At the level of the study: COVID-19 samples collected from the United States, Italy and Spain covered acute and convalescent phases. The analysed material was cDNA or gDNA that came from T cells, B-cell-depleted T cells, or PBMCs.

CDR3 length: 15 residues. Germline assignment: CDR1 GTSNPN and CDR2 SVGIG (reference sequence). Trimming cost V 0 bases and J 2 bases, with 11 bases left between them. Original methodology: Scientists estimated how many nucleated cells there were by amplifying reference gene primers. Produced via immunoSEQ multiplex PCR; TCRdb's table is partial and in-frame only. V and J calls and clone size are given by that table; D and trimming were obtained from the DNA. The data hold roughly 120,000 clones, with more than 70% observed a single time. Material: peripheral blood. The receptor's source is a human donor in a cohort sampled during active COVID-19. The chain is built from TRBV30 and TRBJ1-5; D is perhaps TRBD1 (6 bases). CDR3 in DNA: TGTGCCTGGAGTGTACAACAGGGTGGCAATCAGCCCCAGCATTTT. Protein: CAWSVQQGGNQPQHF.